The entry below gives a single T cell receptor (beta chain) sequence along with its context. What it recognizes is unknown. This entry comes from a study of cytomegalovirus exposure and HLA in healthy donors. Study results and limitations: The listing of 150 to 200 TCR beta chains classed them as cytomegalovirus-associated. The classifier, whose performance was assessed in both the original and validation cohorts, reportedly diagnosed cytomegalovirus status with high specificity and sensitivity.

Some clones are missing from TCRdb's copy, which holds only in-frame ones; the method was immunoSEQ multiplex PCR. The repertoire holds around 70,000 clones, with approximately 94% as singletons. Sequencing was performed on PBMCs. The TCR comes from a woman younger than 30 in good health and CMV-seropositive.

The CDR3 spells CASSAGTGDHNEQFF. Here the CDR3 DNA reads TGTGCCAGCAGTGCCGGGACAGGGGACCACAATGAGCAGTTCTTC. The V gene is TRBV9, the J gene TRBJ2-1; TRBD1 agrees at 10 bases. Unmatched junction bases numbered 7, after V lost 5 bases and J lost 5 bases. The germline V gene encodes CDR1 SGDLS and CDR2 YYNGEE. The CDR3 loop spans 15 amino acids.